A single sample is the source of the 4 T cell receptor beta chains below, sequenced in a study of cytomegalovirus exposure and HLA in healthy donors. The PCR made use of 60 Vbeta and 13 Jbeta primers. The repertoire was sequenced with immunoSEQ multiplex PCR; TCRdb's copy has only in-frame clones and lacks some. The sample has about 240,000 clones, about 81% seen once; the top ten hold almost 8%. Material for sequencing was PBMCs. The source is a woman aged 60 to 75 in good health and CMV-seropositive.

This CDR3 is CASSQEVGHEQYF. CDR3 nucleotides: TGTGCCAGCAGCCAGGAGGTCGGACACGAGCAGTACTTC. The chain uses TRBV11-2 and TRBJ2-7, with TRBD2 as a possible D gene (5 bases). This CDR3 is built from 13 residues. Germline-derived CDR1 and CDR2 are SGHAT and FQNNGV. Trimming took 5 bases from V and 5 from J, leaving 13 bases between them.

The chain carries TRBV4-1 and TRBJ2-7; 11 nucleotides line up with TRBD1. The CDR3 length is 14 residues. Germline V gene lookup returns CDR1 MGHRA and CDR2 YSYEKL. J was trimmed by 3 bases and V by 5 bases; bases with no gene match: 3. The CDR3 loop reads CASSSGTGGYEQYF. CDR3 DNA: TGCGCCAGCAGCTCGGGGACAGGGGGCTACGAGCAGTACTTC.

This chain connects TRBV2 to TRBJ1-2; TRBD1 matches at 8 bases. CDR3 length equals 14 residues. Per germline, CDR1 SNHLY and CDR2 FYNNEI. After removal of 7 bases from V and 4 bases from J, the junction contained 8 bases not matched to a gene. The CDR3 region has the DNA TGTGCCAGCATCGCGGACAGGGCGGCCTATGGCTACACCTTC. Translating gives CASIADRAAYGYTF.

J is TRBJ2-1 and V is TRBV5-6; TRBD2 is a possible D gene (8 bases). In germline, CDR1 is SGHDT, CDR2 YYEEEE. The CDR3 covers 15 residues. V was cut by 0 bases and J by 9 bases, with 16 bases left in between. CDR3: CASSLAGLGGGEQFF. As DNA, the CDR3 is TGTGCCAGCAGCTTGGCGGGACTAGGGGGCGGTGAGCAGTTCTTC.